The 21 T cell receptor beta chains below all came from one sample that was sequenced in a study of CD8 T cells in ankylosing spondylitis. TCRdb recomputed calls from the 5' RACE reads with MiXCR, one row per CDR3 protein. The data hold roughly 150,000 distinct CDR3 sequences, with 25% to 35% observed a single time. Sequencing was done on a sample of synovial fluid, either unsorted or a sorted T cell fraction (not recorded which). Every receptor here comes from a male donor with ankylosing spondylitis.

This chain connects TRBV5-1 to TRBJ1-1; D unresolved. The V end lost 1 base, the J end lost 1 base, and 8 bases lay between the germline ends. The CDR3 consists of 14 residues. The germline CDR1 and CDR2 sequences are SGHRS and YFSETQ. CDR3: CASSLNPGNTEAFF. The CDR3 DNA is TGCGCCAGCAGCTTGAATCCGGGGAACACTGAAGCTTTCTTT. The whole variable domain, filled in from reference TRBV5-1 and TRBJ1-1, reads KAGVTQTPRYLIKTRGQQVTLSCSPISGHRSVSWYQQTPGQGLQFLFEYFSETQRNKGNFPGRFSGRQFSNSRSEMNVSTLELGDSALYLCASSLNPGNTEAFFGQGTRLTVV.

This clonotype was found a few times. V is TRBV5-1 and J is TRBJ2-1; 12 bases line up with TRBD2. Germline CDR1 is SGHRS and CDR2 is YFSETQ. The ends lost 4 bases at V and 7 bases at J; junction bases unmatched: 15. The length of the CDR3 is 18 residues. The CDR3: CASSPRLAGVMLSNEQFF. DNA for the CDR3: TGCGCCAGCAGCCCGCGACTAGCGGGAGTGATGCTTTCAAATGAGCAGTTCTTC.

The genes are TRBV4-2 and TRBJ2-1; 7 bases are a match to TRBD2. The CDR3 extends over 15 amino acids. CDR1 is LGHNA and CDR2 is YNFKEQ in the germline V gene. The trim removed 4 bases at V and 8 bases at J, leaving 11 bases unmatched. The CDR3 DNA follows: TGTGCCAGCAGCCCGTCAGGCGGGAGTGGGTATGAGCAGTTCTTC. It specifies CASSPSGGSGYEQFF.

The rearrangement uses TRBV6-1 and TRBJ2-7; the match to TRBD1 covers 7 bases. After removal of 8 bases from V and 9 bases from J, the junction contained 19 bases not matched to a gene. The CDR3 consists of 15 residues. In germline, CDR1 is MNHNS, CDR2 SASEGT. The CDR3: CASLPDRDLTRRQYF. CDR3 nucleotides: TGTGCCAGCCTTCCAGACAGGGACCTTACGAGGCGGCAGTACTTC.

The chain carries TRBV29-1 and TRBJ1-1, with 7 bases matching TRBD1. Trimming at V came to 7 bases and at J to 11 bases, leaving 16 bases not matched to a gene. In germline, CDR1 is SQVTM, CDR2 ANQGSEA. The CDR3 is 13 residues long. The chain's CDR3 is CSARGQNKEGAFF. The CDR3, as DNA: TGCAGCGCCCGGGGACAGAACAAGGAGGGGGCTTTCTTT. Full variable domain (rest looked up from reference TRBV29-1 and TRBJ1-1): SAVISQKPSRDICQRGTSLTIQCQVDSQVTMMFWYRQQPGQSLTLIATANQGSEATYESGFVIDKFPISRPNLTFSTLTVSNMSPEDSSIYLCSARGQNKEGAFFGQGTRLTVV.

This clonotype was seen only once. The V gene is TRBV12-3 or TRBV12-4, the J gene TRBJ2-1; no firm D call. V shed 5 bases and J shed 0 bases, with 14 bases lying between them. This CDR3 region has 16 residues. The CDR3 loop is CASSPRHHSSYNEQFF. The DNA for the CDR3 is TGTGCCAGCAGTCCAAGGCACCACAGCTCCTACAATGAGCAGTTCTTC.

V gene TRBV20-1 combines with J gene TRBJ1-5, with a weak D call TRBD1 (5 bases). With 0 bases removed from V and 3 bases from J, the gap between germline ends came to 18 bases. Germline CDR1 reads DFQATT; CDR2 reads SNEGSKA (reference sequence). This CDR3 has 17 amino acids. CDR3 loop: CSARDAGSGAVNQPQHF. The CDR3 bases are TGCAGTGCTAGAGATGCGGGATCCGGGGCCGTCAATCAGCCCCAGCATTTT.

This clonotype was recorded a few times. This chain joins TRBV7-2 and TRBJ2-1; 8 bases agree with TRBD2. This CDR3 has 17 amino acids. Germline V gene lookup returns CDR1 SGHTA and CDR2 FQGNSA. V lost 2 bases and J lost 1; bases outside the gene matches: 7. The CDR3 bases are TGTGCCAGCAGCTTATCCGTCGTAGCGGGATCCTACAATGAGCAGTTCTTC. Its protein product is CASSLSVVAGSYNEQFF.

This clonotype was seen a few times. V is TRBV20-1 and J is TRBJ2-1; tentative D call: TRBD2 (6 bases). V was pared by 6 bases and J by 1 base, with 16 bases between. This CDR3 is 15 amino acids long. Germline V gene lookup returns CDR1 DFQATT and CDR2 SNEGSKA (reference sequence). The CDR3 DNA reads TGCAGTGCAAATCCTAGCGCGGGTTCCTACAATGAGCAGTTCTTC. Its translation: CSANPSAGSYNEQFF.

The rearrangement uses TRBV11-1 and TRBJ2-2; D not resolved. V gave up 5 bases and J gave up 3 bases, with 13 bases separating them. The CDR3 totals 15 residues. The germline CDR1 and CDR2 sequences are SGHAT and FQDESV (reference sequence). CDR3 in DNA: TGTGCCAGCAGCCCTCCCCTCTGGGACACCGGGGAGCTGTTTTTT. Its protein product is CASSPPLWDTGELFF.

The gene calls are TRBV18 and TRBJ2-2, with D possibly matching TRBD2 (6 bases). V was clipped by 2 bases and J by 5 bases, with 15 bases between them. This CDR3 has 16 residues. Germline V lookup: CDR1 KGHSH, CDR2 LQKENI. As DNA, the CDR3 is TGTGCCAGCTCACCATGGAACGGGGGAGGAACCGGGGAGCTGTTTTTT. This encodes CASSPWNGGGTGELFF.

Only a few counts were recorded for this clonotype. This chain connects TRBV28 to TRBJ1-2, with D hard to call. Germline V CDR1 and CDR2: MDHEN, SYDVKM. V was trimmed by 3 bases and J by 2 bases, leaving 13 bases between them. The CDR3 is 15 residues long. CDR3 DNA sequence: TGTGCCAGCAGTTTTAGTGGCAATAAAAACTATGGCTACACCTTC. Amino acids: CASSFSGNKNYGYTF.

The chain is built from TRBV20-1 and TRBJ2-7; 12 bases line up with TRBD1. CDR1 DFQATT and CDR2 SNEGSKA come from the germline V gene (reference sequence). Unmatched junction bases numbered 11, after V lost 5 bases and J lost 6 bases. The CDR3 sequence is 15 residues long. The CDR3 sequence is CSAPGTGGGLPEQYF. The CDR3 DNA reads TGCAGTGCTCCAGGGACAGGGGGCGGCCTCCCCGAGCAGTACTTC.

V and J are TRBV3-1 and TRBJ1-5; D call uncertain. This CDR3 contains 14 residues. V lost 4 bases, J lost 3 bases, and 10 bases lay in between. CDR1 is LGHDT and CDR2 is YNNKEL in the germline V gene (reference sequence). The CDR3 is CASSPGRPNQPQHF. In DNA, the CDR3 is TGTGCCAGCAGCCCGGGGAGGCCCAATCAGCCCCAGCATTTT.

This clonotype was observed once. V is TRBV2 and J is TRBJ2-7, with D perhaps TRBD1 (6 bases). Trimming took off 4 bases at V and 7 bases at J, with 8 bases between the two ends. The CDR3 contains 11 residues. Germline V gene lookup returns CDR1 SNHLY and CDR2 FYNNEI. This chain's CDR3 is CASSARGEQYF. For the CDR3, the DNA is TGTGCCAGCAGTGCCAGGGGTGAGCAGTACTTC.

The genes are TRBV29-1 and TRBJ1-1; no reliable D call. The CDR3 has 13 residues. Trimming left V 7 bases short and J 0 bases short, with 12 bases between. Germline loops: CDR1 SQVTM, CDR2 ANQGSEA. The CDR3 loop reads CSGTRIMNTEAFF. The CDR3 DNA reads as TGCAGCGGCACACGGATCATGAACACTGAAGCTTTCTTT.

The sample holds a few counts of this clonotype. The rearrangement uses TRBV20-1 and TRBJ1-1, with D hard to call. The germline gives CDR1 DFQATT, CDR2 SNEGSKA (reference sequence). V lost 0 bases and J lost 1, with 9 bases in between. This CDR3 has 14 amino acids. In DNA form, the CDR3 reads TGCAGTGCTAGAGATATGCGGGGGAACACTGAAGCTTTCTTT. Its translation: CSARDMRGNTEAFF.

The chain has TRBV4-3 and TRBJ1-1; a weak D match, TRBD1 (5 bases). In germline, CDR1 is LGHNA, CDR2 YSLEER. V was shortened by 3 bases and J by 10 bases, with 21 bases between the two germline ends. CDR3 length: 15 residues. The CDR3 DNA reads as TGCGCCAGCAGCCATACCGATACAACCTCCGGGGGAGCTTTCTTT. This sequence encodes CASSHTDTTSGGAFF.

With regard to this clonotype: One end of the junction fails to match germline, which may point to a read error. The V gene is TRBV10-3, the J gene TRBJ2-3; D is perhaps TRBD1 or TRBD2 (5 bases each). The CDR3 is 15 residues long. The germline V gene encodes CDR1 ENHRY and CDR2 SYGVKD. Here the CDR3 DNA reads TGTGCCATCGGTGACGGGGCTAGCTCCACAGATACGCAGTATTTT. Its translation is CAIGDGASSTDTQYF.

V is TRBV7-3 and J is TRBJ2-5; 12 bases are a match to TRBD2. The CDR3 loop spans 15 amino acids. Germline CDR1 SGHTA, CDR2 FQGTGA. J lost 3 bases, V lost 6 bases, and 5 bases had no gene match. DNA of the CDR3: TGTGCCAGCAGTCCTAGCGGGAGGGCGGAAGAGACCCAGTACTTC. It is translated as CASSPSGRAEETQYF.

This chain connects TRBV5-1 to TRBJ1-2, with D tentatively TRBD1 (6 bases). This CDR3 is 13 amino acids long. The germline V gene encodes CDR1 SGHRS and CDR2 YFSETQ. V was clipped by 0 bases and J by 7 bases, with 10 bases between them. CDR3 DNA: TGCGCCAGCAGCTTGGGTCTACAGGGTGGCTACACCTTC. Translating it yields CASSLGLQGGYTF.